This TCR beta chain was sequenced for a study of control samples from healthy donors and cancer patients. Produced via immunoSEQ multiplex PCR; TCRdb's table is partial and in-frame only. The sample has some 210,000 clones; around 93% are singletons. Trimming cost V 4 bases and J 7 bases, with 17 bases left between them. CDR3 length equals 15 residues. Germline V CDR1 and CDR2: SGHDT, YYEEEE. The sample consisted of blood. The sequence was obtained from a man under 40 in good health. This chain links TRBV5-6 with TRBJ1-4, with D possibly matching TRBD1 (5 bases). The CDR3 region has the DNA TGTGCCAGCAGCGAGACCGGGACGAGGGGTGAAAAACTGTTTTTT. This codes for CASSETGTRGEKLFF.